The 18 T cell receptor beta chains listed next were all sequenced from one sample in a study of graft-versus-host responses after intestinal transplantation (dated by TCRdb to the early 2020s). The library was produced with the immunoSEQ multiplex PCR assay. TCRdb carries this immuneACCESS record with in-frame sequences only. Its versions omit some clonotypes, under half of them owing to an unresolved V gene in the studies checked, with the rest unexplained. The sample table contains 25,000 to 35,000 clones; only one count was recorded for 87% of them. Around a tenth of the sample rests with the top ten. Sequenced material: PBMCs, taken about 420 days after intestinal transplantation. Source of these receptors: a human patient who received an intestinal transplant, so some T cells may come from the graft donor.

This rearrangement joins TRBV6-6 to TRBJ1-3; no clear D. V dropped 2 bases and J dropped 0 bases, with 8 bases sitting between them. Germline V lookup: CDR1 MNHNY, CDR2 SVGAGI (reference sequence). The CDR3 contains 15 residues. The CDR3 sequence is CASSYVGSSGNTIYF. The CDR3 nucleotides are TGTGCCAGCAGTTACGTCGGGAGCTCTGGAAACACCATATATTTT.

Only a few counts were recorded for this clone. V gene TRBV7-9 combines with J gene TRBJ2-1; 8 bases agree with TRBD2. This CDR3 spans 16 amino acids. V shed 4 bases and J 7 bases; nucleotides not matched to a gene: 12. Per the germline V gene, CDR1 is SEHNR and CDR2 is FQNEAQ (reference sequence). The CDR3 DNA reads TGTGCCAGCAGCTCCGGGGGGGGCGGGAGGAGAAATGAGCAGTTCTTC. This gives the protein CASSSGGGGRRNEQFF. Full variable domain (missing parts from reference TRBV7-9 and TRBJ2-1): DTGVSQNPRHKITKRGQNVTFRCDPISEHNRLYWYRQTLGQGPEFLTYFQNEAQLEKSRLLSDRFSAERPKGSFSTLEIQRTEQGDSAMYLCASSSGGGGRRNEQFFGPGTRLTVL.

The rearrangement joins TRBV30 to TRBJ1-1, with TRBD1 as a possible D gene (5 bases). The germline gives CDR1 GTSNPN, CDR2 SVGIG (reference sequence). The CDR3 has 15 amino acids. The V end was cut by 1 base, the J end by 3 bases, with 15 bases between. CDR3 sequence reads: CAWSGGPWMDTEAFF. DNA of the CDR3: TGTGCCTGGAGTGGGGGACCTTGGATGGACACTGAAGCTTTCTTT. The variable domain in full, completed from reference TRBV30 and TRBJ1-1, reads SQTIHQWPATLVQPVGSPLSLECTVEGTSNPNLYWYRQAAGRGLQLLFYSVGIGQISSEVPQNLSASRPQDRQFILSSKKLLLSDSGFYLCAWSGGPWMDTEAFFGQGTRLTVV.

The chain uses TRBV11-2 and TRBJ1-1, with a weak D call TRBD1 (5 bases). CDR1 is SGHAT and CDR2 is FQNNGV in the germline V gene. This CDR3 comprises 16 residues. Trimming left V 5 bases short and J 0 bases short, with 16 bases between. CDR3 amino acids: CASSPPLGDLNTEAFF. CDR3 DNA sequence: TGTGCCAGCAGCCCGCCGTTGGGGGACCTGAACACTGAAGCTTTCTTT. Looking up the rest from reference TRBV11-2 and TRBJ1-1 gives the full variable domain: EAGVAQSPRYKIIEKRQSVAFWCNPISGHATLYWYQQILGQGPKLLIQFQNNGVVDDSQLPKDRFSAERLKGVDSTLKIQPAKLEDSAVYLCASSPPLGDLNTEAFFGQGTRLTVV.

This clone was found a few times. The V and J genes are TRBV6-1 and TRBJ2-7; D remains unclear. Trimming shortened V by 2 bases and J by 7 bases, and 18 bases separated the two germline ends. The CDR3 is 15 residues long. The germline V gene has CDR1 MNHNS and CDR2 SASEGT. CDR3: CASSEWAMDRREQYF. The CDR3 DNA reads TGTGCCAGCAGTGAATGGGCCATGGACCGCCGGGAGCAGTACTTC.

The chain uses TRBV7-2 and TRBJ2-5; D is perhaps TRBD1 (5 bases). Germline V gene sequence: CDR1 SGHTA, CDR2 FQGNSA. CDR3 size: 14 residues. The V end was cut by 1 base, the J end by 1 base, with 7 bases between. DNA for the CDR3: TGTGCCAGCAGCTTAGGACAGTCCCAAGAGACCCAGTACTTC. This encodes CASSLGQSQETQYF.

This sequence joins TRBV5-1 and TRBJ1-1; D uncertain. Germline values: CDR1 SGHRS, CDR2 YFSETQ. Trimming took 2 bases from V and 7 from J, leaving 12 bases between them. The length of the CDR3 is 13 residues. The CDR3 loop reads CASSFDQRFEAFF. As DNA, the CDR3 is TGCGCCAGCAGCTTTGACCAGCGTTTTGAAGCTTTCTTT. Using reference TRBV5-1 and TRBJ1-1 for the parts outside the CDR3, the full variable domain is KAGVTQTPRYLIKTRGQQVTLSCSPISGHRSVSWYQQTPGQGLQFLFEYFSETQRNKGNFPGRFSGRQFSNSRSEMNVSTLELGDSALYLCASSFDQRFEAFFGQGTRLTVV.

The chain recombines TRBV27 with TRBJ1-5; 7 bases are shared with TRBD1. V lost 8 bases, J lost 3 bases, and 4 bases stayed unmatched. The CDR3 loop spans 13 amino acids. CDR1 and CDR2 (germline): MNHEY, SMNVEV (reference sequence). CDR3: CASAGTVNQPQHF. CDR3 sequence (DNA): TGTGCCAGCGCCGGGACAGTCAATCAGCCCCAGCATTTT.

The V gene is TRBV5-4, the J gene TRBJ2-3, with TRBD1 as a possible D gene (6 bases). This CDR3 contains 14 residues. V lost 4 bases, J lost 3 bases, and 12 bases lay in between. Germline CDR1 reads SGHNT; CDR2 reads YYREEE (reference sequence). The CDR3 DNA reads TGTGCCAGCAGCGAGACAGGAATGACAGATACGCAGTATTTT. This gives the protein CASSETGMTDTQYF. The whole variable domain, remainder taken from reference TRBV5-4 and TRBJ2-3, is ETGVTQSPTHLIKTRGQQVTLRCSSQSGHNTVSWYQQALGQGPQFIFQYYREEENGRGNFPPRFSGLQFPNYSSELNVNALELDDSALYLCASSETGMTDTQYFGPGTRLTVL.

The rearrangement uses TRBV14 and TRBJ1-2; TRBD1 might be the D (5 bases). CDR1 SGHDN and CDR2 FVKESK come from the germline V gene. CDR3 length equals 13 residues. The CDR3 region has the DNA TGTAACGGGGCCCGAGGGGATAACTATGGCTACACCTTC. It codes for CNGARGDNYGYTF.

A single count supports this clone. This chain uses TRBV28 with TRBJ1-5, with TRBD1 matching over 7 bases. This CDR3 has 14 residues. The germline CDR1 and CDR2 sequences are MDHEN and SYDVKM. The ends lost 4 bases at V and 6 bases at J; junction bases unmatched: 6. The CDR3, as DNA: TGTGCCAGCAGTTACAGGGGAAGGAGTCAGCCCCAGCATTTT. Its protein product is CASSYRGRSQPQHF.

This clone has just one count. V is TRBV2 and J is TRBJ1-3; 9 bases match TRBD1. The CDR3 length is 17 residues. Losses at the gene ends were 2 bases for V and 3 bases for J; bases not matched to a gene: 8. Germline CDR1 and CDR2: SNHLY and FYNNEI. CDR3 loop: CASSETGQGTVGNTIYF. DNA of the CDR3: TGTGCCAGCAGTGAAACTGGACAGGGGACGGTTGGAAACACCATATATTTT.

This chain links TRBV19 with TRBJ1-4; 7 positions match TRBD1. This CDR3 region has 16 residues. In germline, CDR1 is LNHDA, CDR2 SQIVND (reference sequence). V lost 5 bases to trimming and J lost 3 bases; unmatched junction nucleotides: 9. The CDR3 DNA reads TGTGCCAGTAGTTCGACAGGGAGGAGGTCTAATGAAAAACTGTTTTTT. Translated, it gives CASSSTGRRSNEKLFF.

CDR3 sequence reads: CASSPGRENIQYF. The DNA of the CDR3 is TGTGCCAGCTCACCCGGACGGGAAAACATTCAGTACTTC. J is TRBJ2-4 and V is TRBV18, with D uncertain. Germline assignment: CDR1 KGHSH and CDR2 LQKENI. Trimming removed 3 bases at V and 5 bases at J, with 8 bases between. The CDR3 covers 13 residues.

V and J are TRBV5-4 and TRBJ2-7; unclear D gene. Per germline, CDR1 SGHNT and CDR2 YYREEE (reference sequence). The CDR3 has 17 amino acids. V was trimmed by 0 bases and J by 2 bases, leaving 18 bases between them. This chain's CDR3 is CASSLGAADGRTYEQYF. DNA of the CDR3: TGTGCCAGCAGCTTGGGGGCTGCGGACGGACGCACCTACGAGCAGTACTTC.

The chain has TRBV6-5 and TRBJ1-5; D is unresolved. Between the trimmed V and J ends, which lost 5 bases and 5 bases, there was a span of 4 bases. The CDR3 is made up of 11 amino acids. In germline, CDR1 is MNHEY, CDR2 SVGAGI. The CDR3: CASSVDQPQHF. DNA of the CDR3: TGTGCCAGCAGTGTCGATCAGCCCCAGCATTTT.

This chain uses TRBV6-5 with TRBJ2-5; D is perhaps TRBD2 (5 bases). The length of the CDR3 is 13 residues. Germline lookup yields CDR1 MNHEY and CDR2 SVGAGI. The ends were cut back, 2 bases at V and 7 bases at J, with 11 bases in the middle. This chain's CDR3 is CASSYRSGGTQYF. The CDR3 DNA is TGTGCCAGCAGTTACCGTTCCGGAGGGACCCAGTACTTC.

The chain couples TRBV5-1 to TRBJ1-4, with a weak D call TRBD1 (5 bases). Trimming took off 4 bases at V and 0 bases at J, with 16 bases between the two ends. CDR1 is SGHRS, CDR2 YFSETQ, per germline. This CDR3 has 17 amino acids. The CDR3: CASSLRGPGTTNEKLFF. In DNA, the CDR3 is TGCGCCAGCAGCCTTCGGGGCCCCGGGACAACTAATGAAAAACTGTTTTTT.